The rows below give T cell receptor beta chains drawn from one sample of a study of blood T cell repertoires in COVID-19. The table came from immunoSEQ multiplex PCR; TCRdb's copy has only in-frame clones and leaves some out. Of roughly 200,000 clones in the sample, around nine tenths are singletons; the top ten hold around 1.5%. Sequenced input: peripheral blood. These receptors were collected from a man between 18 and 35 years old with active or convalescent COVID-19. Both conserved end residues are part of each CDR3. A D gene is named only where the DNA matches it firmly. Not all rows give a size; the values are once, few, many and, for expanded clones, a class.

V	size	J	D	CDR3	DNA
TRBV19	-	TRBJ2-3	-	CASSIGQSTDTQYF	TGTGCCAGTAGTATCGGACAGAGCACAGATACGCAGTATTTT
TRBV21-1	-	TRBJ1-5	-	CASSKDRAGQPQHF	TGTGCCAGCAGCAAAGACAGGGCTGGTCAGCCCCAGCATTTT
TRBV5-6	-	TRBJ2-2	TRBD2	CASSLVETSGHTGELFF	TGTGCCAGCAGCCTGGTCGAGACTAGCGGACACACCGGGGAGCTGTTTTTT
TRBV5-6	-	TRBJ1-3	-	CASSLAEGNGNTIYF	TGTGCCAGCAGCTTGGCCGAGGGAAACGGAAACACCATATATTTT
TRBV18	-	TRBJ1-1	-	CASSPDAGAGMNTEAFF	TGTGCCAGCTCACCAGATGCTGGGGCGGGGATGAACACTGAAGCTTTCTTT
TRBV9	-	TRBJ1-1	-	CASSVVFGVSGTEAFF	TGTGCCAGCAGCGTAGTCTTCGGGGTATCGGGCACTGAAGCTTTCTTT
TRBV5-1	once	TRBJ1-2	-	CASSLRSGDGYTF	TGCGCCAGCAGCTTGAGGTCAGGGGATGGCTACACCTTC
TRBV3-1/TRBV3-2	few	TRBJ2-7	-	CASSQDPTAYEQYF	TGTGCCAGCAGCCAAGATCCGACAGCCTACGAGCAGTACTTC
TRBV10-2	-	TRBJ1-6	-	CASSQQGYNSPLHF	TGCGCCAGCAGTCAACAGGGTTATAATTCACCCCTCCACTTT
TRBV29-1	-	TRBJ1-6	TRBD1	CSVRGSYNSPLHF	TGCAGCGTCAGGGGGTCCTATAATTCACCCCTCCACTTT
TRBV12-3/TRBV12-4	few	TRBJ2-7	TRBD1	CASSRDRGTEQYF	TGTGCCAGCAGTCGGGACAGGGGCACCGAGCAGTACTTC
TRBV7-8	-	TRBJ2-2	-	CASIQGPTNTGELFF	TGTGCCAGTATACAGGGCCCTACGAACACCGGGGAGCTGTTTTTT
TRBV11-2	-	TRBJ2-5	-	CASSPRGLGQETQYF	TGTGCCAGCAGCCCACGGGGACTGGGACAAGAGACCCAGTACTTC
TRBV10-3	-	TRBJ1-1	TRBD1	CAVRQGMNTEAFF	TGTGCCGTGAGACAGGGAATGAACACTGAAGCTTTCTTT
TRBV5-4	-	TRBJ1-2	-	CASSGQTGVNYGYTF	TGTGCCAGCAGCGGCCAGACAGGAGTTAACTATGGCTACACCTTC
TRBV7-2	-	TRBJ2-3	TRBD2	CASSSTSVRTDTQYF	TGTGCCAGCAGCTCTACTAGCGTTCGCACAGATACGCAGTATTTT
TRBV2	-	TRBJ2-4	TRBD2	CASNPGAGKNIQYF	TGTGCCAGCAATCCCGGAGCGGGGAAAAACATTCAGTACTTC
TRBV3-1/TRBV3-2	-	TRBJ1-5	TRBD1	CASSQGAGGDQPQHF	TGTGCCAGCAGCCAAGGGGCAGGGGGCGATCAGCCCCAGCATTTT
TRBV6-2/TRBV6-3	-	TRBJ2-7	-	CASSPLAAEQYF	TGTGCCAGCAGTCCCCTAGCAGCCGAGCAGTACTTC
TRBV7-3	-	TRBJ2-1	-	CASSLKGGFSYNEQFF	TGTGCCAGCAGCTTAAAAGGGGGATTTAGCTACAATGAGCAGTTCTTC
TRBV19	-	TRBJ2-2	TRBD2	CASRDQRGTGELFF	TGTGCCTCGAGGGACCAGCGGGGGACCGGGGAGCTGTTTTTT
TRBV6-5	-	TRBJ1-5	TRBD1	CASRTDRAGNQPQHF	TGTGCCAGCAGGACAGACAGGGCGGGCAATCAGCCCCAGCATTTT
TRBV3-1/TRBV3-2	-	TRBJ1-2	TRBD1	CASSHRDRNYGYTF	TGTGCCAGCAGCCACCGGGACAGAAACTATGGCTACACCTTC
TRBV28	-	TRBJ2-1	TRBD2	CASTTSGSYNEQFF	TGTGCCAGCACAACTAGCGGGTCTTACAATGAGCAGTTCTTC
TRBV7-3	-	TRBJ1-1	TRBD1	CASSSQGANTEAFF	TGTGCCAGCAGCTCACAGGGGGCTAACACTGAAGCTTTCTTT
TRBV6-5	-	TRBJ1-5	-	CASSYSRDNNQPQHF	TGTGCCAGCAGTTACTCCAGGGACAATAATCAGCCCCAGCATTTT
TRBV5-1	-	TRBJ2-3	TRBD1	CASSNTGVQGDTQYF	TGCGCCAGCAGCAACACAGGGGTTCAAGGAGATACGCAGTATTTT
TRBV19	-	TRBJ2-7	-	CASSAGASVFDEQYF	TGTGCCAGTAGCGCGGGGGCGTCCGTCTTTGACGAGCAGTACTTC
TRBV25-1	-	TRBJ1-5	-	CASSEQDYQPQHF	TGTGCCAGCAGTGAACAGGACTATCAGCCCCAGCATTTT
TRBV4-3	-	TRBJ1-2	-	CASSNQEGYGYTF	TGCGCCAGCAGCAATCAGGAGGGATATGGCTACACCTTC
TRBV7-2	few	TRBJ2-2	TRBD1	CASKGGGGITGELFF	TGTGCCAGCAAAGGGGGCGGTGGGATCACCGGGGAGCTGTTTTTT
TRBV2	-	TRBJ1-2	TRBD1	CASSLQGARYYGYTF	TGTGCCAGCAGTCTACAGGGGGCGCGATACTATGGCTACACCTTC
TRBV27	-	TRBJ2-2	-	CASSLRTPNTGELFF	TGTGCCAGCAGTTTACGGACACCGAACACCGGGGAGCTGTTTTTT
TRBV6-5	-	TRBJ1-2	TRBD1	CASSYAGTGGHGYTF	TGTGCCAGCAGTTACGCCGGGACAGGGGGCCATGGCTACACCTTC
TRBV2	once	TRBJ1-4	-	CASRGTNSNEKLFF	TGTGCCAGCAGGGGGACAAACTCTAATGAAAAACTGTTTTTT
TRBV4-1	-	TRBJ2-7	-	CASSQREAYEQYF	TGCGCCAGCAGCCAACGGGAAGCCTACGAGCAGTACTTC
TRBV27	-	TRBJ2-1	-	CASSLYGGNEQFF	TGTGCCAGCAGTTTATACGGGGGCAATGAGCAGTTCTTC
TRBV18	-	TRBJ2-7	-	CASSPPSLSEQYF	TGTGCCAGCTCACCACCGTCCTTATCCGAGCAGTACTTC
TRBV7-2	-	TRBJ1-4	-	CASSPTGLNGKLFF	TGTGCCAGCAGCCCAACAGGGTTAAATGGAAAACTGTTTTTT
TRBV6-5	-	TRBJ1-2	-	CASGLTGGYTF	TGTGCCAGCGGACTGACAGGAGGCTACACCTTC
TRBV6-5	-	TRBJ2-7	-	CASSYSGQGAYEQYF	TGTGCCAGCAGTTACTCGGGACAAGGGGCTTACGAGCAGTACTTC
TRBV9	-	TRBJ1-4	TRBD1	CASSVRTGAGEKLFF	TGTGCCAGCAGCGTCAGGACAGGGGCGGGAGAAAAACTGTTTTTT
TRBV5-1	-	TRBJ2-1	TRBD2	CASSYRLAGANEQFF	TGCGCCAGCAGTTACAGACTAGCGGGGGCCAATGAGCAGTTCTTC
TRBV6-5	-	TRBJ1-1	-	CASSQIKNTEAFF	TGTGCCAGCAGTCAGATAAAAAACACTGAAGCTTTCTTT
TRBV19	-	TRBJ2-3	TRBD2	CASSTSGRTDTQYF	TGTGCCAGTTCGACTAGCGGCAGGACAGATACGCAGTATTTT